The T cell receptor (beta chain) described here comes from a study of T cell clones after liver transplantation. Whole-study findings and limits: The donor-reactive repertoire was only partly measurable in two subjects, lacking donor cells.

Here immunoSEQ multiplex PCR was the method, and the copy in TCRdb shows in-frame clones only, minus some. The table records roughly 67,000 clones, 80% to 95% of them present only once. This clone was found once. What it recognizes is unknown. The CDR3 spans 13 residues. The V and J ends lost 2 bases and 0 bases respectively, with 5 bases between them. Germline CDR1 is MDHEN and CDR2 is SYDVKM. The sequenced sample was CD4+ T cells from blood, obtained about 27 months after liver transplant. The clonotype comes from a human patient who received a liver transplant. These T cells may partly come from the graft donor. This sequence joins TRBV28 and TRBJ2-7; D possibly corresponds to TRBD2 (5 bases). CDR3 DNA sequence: TGTGCCAGCAGTTTAGGAGGCTCCTACGAGCAGTACTTC. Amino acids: CASSLGGSYEQYF.